These 25 T cell receptor beta chains were all obtained from the same sample, sequenced in a study of T cells in localized non-small cell lung cancer. Method: immunoSEQ multiplex PCR; TCRdb's copy keeps in-frame clones and lacks some. This sample carries about 22,000 clones, 75% to 90% of them seen once, and the ten largest clones take 22%. This specimen consisted of PBMCs, obtained before any cancer treatment. The receptors come from a man aged 40 to 70 with stage II squamous cell lung carcinoma.

Notes on this clone: One end of the junction fails to match germline, which may point to a read error. The rearrangement joins TRBV7-7 to TRBJ2-7; the match to TRBD1 covers 7 bases. Germline CDR1 is SSHAT and CDR2 is FNYEAQ (reference sequence). The CDR3 is 15 residues long. CDR3 nucleotides: TGTGCTAGCAGCCAAACAGGGGACCGAGCGGACGAGCAGTACTTC. Translated, it gives CASSQTGDRADEQYF.

The rearrangement joins TRBV27 to TRBJ2-7; 12 bases line up with TRBD2. CDR3 length: 15 amino acids. Trimming cost V 4 bases and J 3 bases; bases outside gene matches: 4. Germline V CDR1 and CDR2: MNHEY, SMNVEV (reference sequence). The CDR3 DNA reads TGTGCCAGCAGTTCCCTAGCGGGAGGGGACTACGAGCAGTACTTC. This codes for CASSSLAGGDYEQYF.

Of note for this clone: Sequence at one end of the junction differs from germline and may be a read error. The J gene is TRBJ2-1, the V gene TRBV6-5, with D possibly matching TRBD2 (7 bases). The length of the CDR3 is 12 residues. CDR1 is MNHEY, CDR2 SVGAGI, per germline. Written as DNA, the CDR3 is TGTGCCAGCAGTCTAAGGGGGACTACACTCCTCTTC. Protein sequence: CASSLRGTTLLF.

J is TRBJ2-1 and V is TRBV10-1, with 7 bases identical to TRBD1. V shed 8 bases and J 5 bases; nucleotides not matched to a gene: 9. Germline V gene sequence: CDR1 WNHNN, CDR2 SYGVQD (reference sequence). The CDR3 loop spans 14 amino acids. This chain's CDR3 is CASGGAGGNNEQFF. CDR3 bases: TGCGCCAGCGGTGGGGCAGGGGGAAACAATGAGCAGTTCTTC.

The chain joins TRBV27 to TRBJ1-2, with D unresolved. The CDR3 is made up of 11 amino acids. Germline V CDR1 and CDR2: MNHEY, SMNVEV (reference sequence). With 4 bases removed from V and 8 bases from J, the gap between germline ends came to 8 bases. The CDR3 sequence: CASSSGWGYTF. Here the CDR3 DNA reads TGTGCCAGCAGTTCGGGTTGGGGCTACACCTTC.

The V gene is TRBV30, the J gene TRBJ1-5, with a weak D call TRBD1 (6 bases). CDR3 size: 14 residues. Germline V lookup: CDR1 GTSNPN, CDR2 SVGIG (reference sequence). V was pared by 0 bases and J by 4 bases, with 10 bases between. This CDR3 reads CAWSVDRLNQPQHF. DNA of the CDR3: TGTGCCTGGAGTGTTGACAGGTTGAATCAGCCCCAGCATTTT.

This chain joins TRBV7-2 and TRBJ2-1; D unclear. The CDR3 is 12 residues long. The germline CDR1 and CDR2 sequences are SGHTA and FQGNSA. Trimming removed 3 bases at V and 4 bases at J, with 4 bases between. In nucleotides, the CDR3 is TGTGCCAGCAGCTTCGGGTACAATGAGCAGTTCTTC. Encoded protein: CASSFGYNEQFF.

The chain recombines TRBV7-6 with TRBJ2-3, with D hard to call. The germline CDR1 and CDR2 sequences are SGHVS and FNYEAQ. Trimming removed 2 bases at V and 0 bases at J, with 6 bases between. This CDR3 has 14 amino acids. The CDR3 sequence: CASSLTASTDTQYF. CDR3 coding DNA: TGTGCCAGCAGCTTAACGGCAAGCACAGATACGCAGTATTTT.

The rearrangement uses TRBV19 and TRBJ2-1; 7 bases are a match to TRBD1. Losses at the gene ends were 3 bases for V and 0 bases for J; bases not matched to a gene: 5. This CDR3 comprises 16 residues. The V gene's germline CDR1 is LNHDA and CDR2 SQIVND (reference sequence). CDR3 DNA sequence: TGTGCCAGTAGTATCCGGACAGGAGGCTCCTACAATGAGCAGTTCTTC. Protein: CASSIRTGGSYNEQFF.

This rearrangement joins TRBV18 to TRBJ2-5; TRBD1 agrees at 7 bases. CDR1 is KGHSH, CDR2 LQKENI, per germline. There are 13 residues in the CDR3. The ends lost 6 bases at V and 2 bases at J; junction bases unmatched: 3. The CDR3 DNA reads TGTGCCAGCTCCCCGGACAGGCAAGAGACCCAGTACTTC. It is translated as CASSPDRQETQYF.

The chain uses TRBV11-3 and TRBJ2-3; 11 bases align to TRBD2. The germline gives CDR1 SGHNT, CDR2 YENEEA. CDR3 size: 18 residues. Unmatched junction bases numbered 9, after V lost 4 bases and J lost 0 bases. The CDR3 bases are TGTGCCAGCAGCTCCTCCTTGACTAGCGGGATTAGCACAGATACGCAGTATTTT. This translates into CASSSSLTSGISTDTQYF.

The chain links TRBV16 to TRBJ1-5, with D unclear. The CDR3 is 13 amino acids. Trimming shortened V by 2 bases and J by 1 base, and 3 bases separated the two germline ends. Germline V CDR1 and CDR2: KGHSY, FQNENV. CDR3 nucleotides: TGTGCCAGCAGCCAACCCAGCAATCAGCCCCAGCATTTT. It codes for CASSQPSNQPQHF. The full variable domain, completed using reference TRBV16 and TRBJ1-5, is GEEVAQTPKHLVRGEGQKAKLYCAPIKGHSYVFWYQQVLKNEFKFLISFQNENVFDETGMPKERFSAKCLPNSPCSLEIQATKLEDSAVYFCASSQPSNQPQHFGDGTRLSIL.

V gene TRBV7-9 combines with J gene TRBJ2-5; TRBD2 agrees at 8 bases. The ends lost 6 bases at V and 2 bases at J; junction bases unmatched: 2. The germline V gene has CDR1 SEHNR and CDR2 FQNEAQ (reference sequence). This CDR3 region has 13 residues. The CDR3: CASSIAGQETQYF. The CDR3 coding sequence is TGTGCCAGCAGTATAGCGGGGCAAGAGACCCAGTACTTC.

The rearrangement links TRBV10-1 to TRBJ2-4; D gene unclear. V was shortened by 0 bases and J by 6 bases, with 6 bases between the two germline ends. This CDR3 region has 13 residues. Germline values: CDR1 WNHNN, CDR2 SYGVQD (reference sequence). Here the CDR3 reads CASSESASNIQYF. CDR3 coding DNA: TGCGCCAGCAGTGAGTCGGCCTCAAACATTCAGTACTTC.

This clone was seen once. The chain joins TRBV10-3 to TRBJ2-7, with TRBD1 as a possible D gene (5 bases). Trimming took off 2 bases at V and 3 bases at J, with 14 bases between the two ends. The CDR3 is made up of 15 amino acids. Germline V gene lookup returns CDR1 ENHRY and CDR2 SYGVKD. DNA for the CDR3: TGTGCCATCAGTGAGAATCTAGGGGAAGTCTACGAGCAGTACTTC. It translates to CAISENLGEVYEQYF.

CDR3 coding DNA: TGTGCCAGCAGTCCCGGAGTGTATAACTATGGCTACACCTTC. It is translated as CASSPGVYNYGYTF. The chain combines TRBV6-5 with TRBJ1-2; D is unclear. Germline V gene sequence: CDR1 MNHEY, CDR2 SVGAGI. This CDR3 spans 14 amino acids. The V end was cut by 5 bases, the J end by 1 base, with 11 bases between.

The rearrangement uses TRBV7-2 and TRBJ2-7; the match to TRBD2 covers 10 bases. Unmatched junction bases numbered 6, after V lost 5 bases and J lost 2 bases. Germline V lookup: CDR1 SGHTA, CDR2 FQGNSA. This CDR3 region has 15 residues. The CDR3 is CASSPQRGGPYEQYF. The CDR3 DNA reads as TGTGCCAGCAGCCCACAGCGGGGGGGCCCCTACGAGCAGTACTTC.

The gene calls are TRBV9 and TRBJ2-3; D is perhaps TRBD1 or TRBD2 (5 bases each). This CDR3 spans 13 amino acids. Per the germline V gene, CDR1 is SGDLS and CDR2 is YYNGEE. V lost 6 bases and J 4 bases, leaving 12 bases between the germline ends. The CDR3 coding sequence is TGTGCCAGCACGGGGCCTTCTCCAGATACGCAGTATTTT. Amino acid sequence: CASTGPSPDTQYF. Full variable domain (remainder filled in from reference TRBV9 and TRBJ2-3): DSGVTQTPKHLITATGQRVTLRCSPRSGDLSVYWYQQSLDQGLQFLIQYYNGEERAKGNILERFSAQQFPDLHSELNLSSLELGDSALYFCASTGPSPDTQYFGPGTRLTVL.

The chain links TRBV6-5 to TRBJ1-5; D gene unclear. Trimming removed 5 bases at V and 5 bases at J, with 10 bases between. The CDR3 is 13 residues long. The germline V gene encodes CDR1 MNHEY and CDR2 SVGAGI. Here the CDR3 reads CASSRREDQPQHF. DNA for the CDR3: TGTGCCAGCAGTCGACGTGAGGATCAGCCCCAGCATTTT.

This clone was seen a single time. The rearrangement uses TRBV19 and TRBJ2-3; tentative D call: TRBD2 (5 bases). The germline gives CDR1 LNHDA, CDR2 SQIVND (reference sequence). Deletions cut 7 bases from V and 2 bases from J, with 13 bases between. The CDR3 consists of 14 residues. This CDR3 is CASKQEEVTDTQYF. The CDR3 bases are TGTGCCAGTAAGCAGGAGGAGGTCACAGATACGCAGTATTTT. The full variable domain, with the rest looked up from reference TRBV19 and TRBJ2-3, is DGGITQSPKYLFRKEGQNVTLSCEQNLNHDAMYWYRQDPGQGLRLIYYSQIVNDFQKGDIAEGYSVSREKKESFPLTVTSAQKNPTAFYLCASKQEEVTDTQYFGPGTRLTVL.

The chain links TRBV27 to TRBJ2-7; weak D call: TRBD2 (6 bases). Germline assignment: CDR1 MNHEY and CDR2 SMNVEV (reference sequence). Trimming shortened V by 2 bases and J by 3 bases, and 14 bases separated the two germline ends. The CDR3 is 15 amino acids. The CDR3 DNA is TGTGCCAGCAGTTTAGGGGGGACGGCCGGCTACGAGCAGTACTTC. This gives the protein CASSLGGTAGYEQYF.

This rearrangement joins TRBV5-6 to TRBJ2-2, with D tentatively TRBD1 or TRBD2 (6 bases each). Looked up from germline, CDR1 is SGHDT and CDR2 is YYEEEE. The V end was cut by 0 bases, the J end by 5 bases, with 14 bases between. The CDR3 is made up of 16 amino acids. The CDR3 bases are TGTGCCAGCAGCTTGGCTCGGGGGCTAGAGACCGGGGAGCTGTTTTTT. Amino acids: CASSLARGLETGELFF.

This clone was recorded only once. The J gene is TRBJ2-7, the V gene TRBV10-3; a possible D gene is TRBD1 (8 bases). CDR1 is ENHRY, CDR2 SYGVKD, per germline. The CDR3 sequence is 15 residues long. V dropped 8 bases and J dropped 7 bases, with 24 bases sitting between them. Here the CDR3 DNA reads TGTGCCATCTTACGAGCGGGACAGGCCTCGGGGGAGCAGTACTTC. Its protein product is CAILRAGQASGEQYF.

This clone was counted once. The V call is TRBV30, the J call TRBJ2-7; 10 bases are a match to TRBD1. The V gene's germline CDR1 is GTSNPN and CDR2 SVGIG (reference sequence). This CDR3 is built from 13 residues. Trimming took 4 bases from V and 6 from J; bases not matched to a gene: 6. In DNA, the CDR3 is TGTGCCTGGATCCGGGACAGGGGACTCGAGCAGTACTTC. Translation gives CAWIRDRGLEQYF.

V usage is TRBV7-3 and J usage is TRBJ1-1; D unclear. Between the trimmed V and J ends, which lost 2 bases and 2 bases, there was a span of 6 bases. This CDR3 has 13 amino acids. The germline V gene encodes CDR1 SGHTA and CDR2 FQGTGA. Written as DNA, the CDR3 is TGTGCCAGCAGCTTAGGCACCAACACTGAAGCTTTCTTT. Protein sequence: CASSLGTNTEAFF.